This T cell receptor beta chain originates from a study of OX40 agonist ivuxolimab in advanced cancers. General study results and limits: Normalized expansion of T-cell clones was also low for some nonresponders.

Notes on this clone: Its antigen is still unknown.

It was autoimmune disease history or systemic immunosuppression that excluded patients. CDR1 and CDR2 (germline): SGHRS, YFSETQ. V was pared by 2 bases and J by 5 bases, with 10 bases between. CDR3 length: 14 amino acids. The data were produced by immunoSEQ multiplex PCR, yet TCRdb's version contains in-frame clones alone and is incomplete. The table lists approximately 73,000 clones, about nine tenths of them singletons. The source of this sequence is an adult with an advanced solid tumor such as melanoma, head and neck, liver or kidney cancer. The chain is built from TRBV5-1 and TRBJ1-4; TRBD1 might be the D (6 bases). The specimen was CD4+ or CD8+ T cells sorted from blood, collected in a trial of the OX40 agonist ivuxolimab. The CDR3 DNA reads TGCGCCAGCAGCTTAGGAGGGGGGAATGAAAAACTGTTTTTT. Translation: CASSLGGGNEKLFF. Full variable domain (outside the CDR3, taken from reference TRBV5-1 and TRBJ1-4): KAGVTQTPRYLIKTRGQQVTLSCSPISGHRSVSWYQQTPGQGLQFLFEYFSETQRNKGNFPGRFSGRQFSNSRSEMNVSTLELGDSALYLCASSLGGGNEKLFFGSGTQLSVL.